Below are 17 T cell receptor beta chains sequenced from a single sample in a study of regulatory T cells in long-lasting Graves disease. As to time point: newly diagnosed GD, antithyroid drugs for less than 3 months. PBMC-derived RNA was used for the TCR library. The TCR beta library used iRepertoire HTBI primers with Arm-PCR amplification of CDR3. From the multiplex PCR reads, TCRdb called clonotypes with MiXCR, one entry per CDR3 protein. There are 550,000 to 600,000 distinct CDR3 sequences in the sample; more than 15% occur only once, and around 12% lies in the top ten. In addition, the sample was reused for a study of T cells in Graves' hyperthyroidism and ophthalmopathy.

Material: peripheral blood mononuclear cells (PBMCs), obtained at new diagnosis, from a patient treated with antithyroid drugs. Every receptor here comes from a man younger than 30 with Graves disease.

Written as DNA, the CDR3 is TGCGCCAGCAGCCCCCGGGACACTATGAACACTGAAGCTTTCTTT. Translating it yields CASSPRDTMNTEAFF. The genes are TRBV4-1 and TRBJ1-1, with D possibly being TRBD1 (6 bases). The CDR3 totals 15 residues. Per germline, CDR1 MGHRA and CDR2 YSYEKL. V lost 4 bases to trimming and J lost 0 bases, with 12 bases between them.

This clonotype was counted at least ten times. This chain links TRBV2 with TRBJ2-5; D possibly corresponds to TRBD2 (5 bases). The V end was cut by 3 bases, the J end by 4 bases, with 12 bases between. This CDR3 has 14 residues. Germline CDR1 reads SNHLY; CDR2 reads FYNNEI. CDR3 sequence reads: CASSDPGLGETQYF. As DNA, the CDR3 is TGTGCCAGCAGTGACCCGGGGTTGGGAGAGACCCAGTACTTC.

This clonotype came up a few times. This chain connects TRBV3-1 to TRBJ1-4; a weak D match, TRBD1 (5 bases). The germline V gene has CDR1 LGHDT and CDR2 YNNKEL (reference sequence). CDR3 length equals 15 residues. Trimming left V 4 bases short and J 7 bases short, with 16 bases between. CDR3 region: CASSLTRGGGEKLFF. CDR3 DNA: TGTGCCAGCAGCCTAACCCGGGGGGGAGGTGAAAAACTGTTTTTT. Together with reference TRBV3-1 and TRBJ1-4, the CDR3 gives the full variable domain: DTAVSQTPKYLVTQMGNDKSIKCEQNLGHDTMYWYKQDSKKFLKIMFSYNNKELIINETVPNRFSPKSPDKAHLNLHINSLELGDSAVYFCASSLTRGGGEKLFFGSGTQLSVL.

CDR3 region: CASRSQGNTEAFF. For the CDR3, the DNA is TGTGCCAGCAGGTCCCAGGGGAACACTGAAGCTTTCTTT. The chain uses TRBV6-1 and TRBJ1-1, with a weak D call TRBD1 (5 bases). The CDR3 runs to 13 residues. V lost 6 bases and J lost 1, with 9 bases in between. The germline gives CDR1 MNHNS, CDR2 SASEGT.

This clonotype was seen more than once but under ten times. The chain uses TRBV5-6 and TRBJ1-5; D is uncertain. The CDR3 has 17 amino acids. Germline CDR1 SGHDT, CDR2 YYEEEE. V lost 0 bases to trimming and J lost 3 bases, with 16 bases between them. This CDR3 is CASSLGPLGSSNQPQHF. The CDR3 DNA follows: TGTGCCAGCAGCTTGGGACCACTGGGCAGCTCCAATCAGCCCCAGCATTTT. Full variable domain (outside the CDR3, taken from reference TRBV5-6 and TRBJ1-5): DAGVTQSPTHLIKTRGQQVTLRCSPKSGHDTVSWYQQALGQGPQFIFQYYEEEERQRGNFPDRFSGHQFPNYSSELNVNALLLGDSALYLCASSLGPLGSSNQPQHFGDGTRLSIL.

As for this clonotype: Since a much larger clone is just one base distant, this may be a read error. The rearrangement uses TRBV20-1 and TRBJ2-1; unclear D gene. The CDR3 is 13 residues long. Trimming left V 6 bases short and J 10 bases short, with 19 bases between. The germline CDR1 and CDR2 sequences are DFQATT and SNEGSKA (reference sequence). CDR3 in DNA: TGCAGTGCCCGCGGACCCGCGGCATACGAGCAGTTCTTC. It is translated as CSARGPAAYEQFF.

Only a few counts were recorded for this clonotype. J is TRBJ2-2 and V is TRBV18; D might be TRBD1 (5 bases). The CDR3 consists of 15 residues. Trimming took off 2 bases at V and 4 bases at J, with 11 bases between the two ends. The germline gives CDR1 KGHSH, CDR2 LQKENI. CDR3 bases: TGTGCCAGCTCACCAGTCGACAGCTTCACCGGGGAGCTGTTTTTT. Translation: CASSPVDSFTGELFF.

This clonotype appeared many times. The chain combines TRBV15 with TRBJ1-1, with D uncertain. The ends were cut back, 5 bases at V and 2 bases at J, with 6 bases in the middle. Germline loops: CDR1 LNHNV, CDR2 YYDKDF (reference sequence). This CDR3 contains 12 residues. DNA for the CDR3: TGTGCCACCAGCGTTTTAAACACTGAAGCTTTCTTT. Its protein product is CATSVLNTEAFF.

This clonotype was found a few times. The chain uses TRBV5-1 and TRBJ1-1; TRBD1 matches 10 bases. The CDR3 spans 17 residues. Germline V gives CDR1 SGHRS, CDR2 YFSETQ. V dropped 5 bases and J dropped 2; count of bases not matched to a gene: 12. The CDR3 DNA follows: TGCGCCAGCAGTCCTCCGAGACAGGGGGCGGGAAACACTGAAGCTTTCTTT. It encodes CASSPPRQGAGNTEAFF. Full variable domain (rest looked up from reference TRBV5-1 and TRBJ1-1): KAGVTQTPRYLIKTRGQQVTLSCSPISGHRSVSWYQQTPGQGLQFLFEYFSETQRNKGNFPGRFSGRQFSNSRSEMNVSTLELGDSALYLCASSPPRQGAGNTEAFFGQGTRLTVV.

The chain joins TRBV2 to TRBJ2-5, with 12 positions matching TRBD2. CDR3 length: 16 amino acids. CDR1 is SNHLY and CDR2 is FYNNEI in the germline V gene. The J segment lost 4 bases and the V segment lost 3 bases, leaving 6 bases of the junction unmatched. CDR3 sequence (DNA): TGTGCCAGCAGTGAGTCGACTAGCGGGAGCCGAGAGACCCAGTACTTC. Translating it yields CASSESTSGSRETQYF.

In this sample, this clonotype turned up a few times. This chain connects TRBV20-1 to TRBJ2-1; TRBD2 aligns across 8 bases. Per germline, CDR1 DFQATT and CDR2 SNEGSKA (reference sequence). Trimming at V came to 0 bases and at J to 8 bases, leaving 15 bases not matched to a gene. This CDR3 region has 17 residues. CDR3 sequence (DNA): TGCAGTGCTAGAGATCTACTAGCACGGGGGGGAGGGGATGAGCAGTTCTTC. It is translated as CSARDLLARGGGDEQFF.

This clonotype showed up just a few times. The rearrangement joins TRBV9 to TRBJ2-3; perhaps TRBD2 as D (6 bases). The germline V gene encodes CDR1 SGDLS and CDR2 YYNGEE. Between the trimmed V and J ends, which lost 5 bases and 2 bases, there was a span of 21 bases. CDR3 size: 17 residues. The CDR3 nucleotides are TGTGCCAGCAGTGCTCTCCCCGGTGCGGGAAACACAGATACGCAGTATTTT. Translated, it gives CASSALPGAGNTDTQYF.

The chain carries TRBV6-5 and TRBJ2-7, with 11 bases aligning to TRBD2. With V trimmed by 4 bases and J by 7 bases, 9 bases remained unmatched. Germline assignment: CDR1 MNHEY and CDR2 SVGAGI. The CDR3 totals 15 residues. The CDR3 coding sequence is TGTGCCAGCAGTTCCACTTCTAGCGGGAGGAGTGAGCAGTACTTC. Its protein is CASSSTSSGRSEQYF.

This clonotype was picked up many times. The CDR3 is CAWSGAPGTGINYGYTF. Here the CDR3 DNA reads TGTGCCTGGAGTGGGGCACCGGGAACAGGGATAAACTATGGCTACACCTTC. The chain joins TRBV30 to TRBJ1-2; a weak D match, TRBD1 (6 bases). V gave up 1 base and J gave up 2 bases, with 20 bases separating them. From germline, CDR1 is GTSNPN and CDR2 SVGIG (reference sequence). The CDR3 is 17 amino acids.

Many counts were recorded for this clonotype. The chain couples TRBV7-2 to TRBJ2-7; TRBD2 aligns across 7 bases. Trimming at V came to 4 bases and at J to 2 bases, leaving 8 bases not matched to a gene. Germline V gene sequence: CDR1 SGHTA, CDR2 FQGNSA. The CDR3 runs 15 residues. CDR3 sequence reads: CASSYLGGGAYEQYF. The CDR3 nucleotides are TGTGCCAGCAGCTACCTGGGGGGGGGGGCCTACGAGCAGTACTTC.

This clonotype was observed many times. The chain is built from TRBV12-3 or TRBV12-4 and TRBJ2-6, with D perhaps TRBD1 (6 bases). There are 17 residues in the CDR3. The ends were cut back, 4 bases at V and 0 bases at J, with 13 bases in the middle. In DNA, the CDR3 is TGTGCCAGCAGTTGGCAGGGGATCACCTCTGGGGCCAACGTCCTGACTTTC. This sequence encodes CASSWQGITSGANVLTF.

As concerns this clonotype: This may arise from a read error, as a much more abundant clone is one base away. The rearrangement uses TRBV20-1 and TRBJ2-3, with D tentatively TRBD1 or TRBD2 (5 bases each). Germline V gives CDR1 DFQATT, CDR2 SNEGSKA (reference sequence). The CDR3 totals 15 residues. CDR3 region: CSAHNKGRTTDTQCF. CDR3 DNA sequence: TGCAGTGCTCATAATAAGGGACGGACCACAGATACGCAGTGTTTT.